These T cell receptor beta chains were read from a single sample in a study of cytomegalovirus exposure and HLA in healthy donors. This table comes from immunoSEQ multiplex PCR, and its TCRdb copy is limited to in-frame clones, with some not included. The sample shows some 140,000 clones, roughly 79% of them seen only once. The sequenced material came from PBMCs. The receptor set was obtained from a man aged 30-40 years in good health and CMV-seropositive. The CDR3 runs from the conserved cysteine through the conserved F or W. The D gene is left open where the match is weak. Size values are once, few and many counts, or a class for expanded clones, and some rows have none.

clone size	V gene	D gene	J gene	CDR3 DNA	CDR3 protein
.	TRBV30	.	TRBJ2-3	TGTGCCTGGAGGGACATCTTCACAGATACGCAGTATTTT	CAWRDIFTDTQYF
.	TRBV14	TRBD2	TRBJ2-1	TGTGCCAGCAGCCCTAGCGGGAGTGTCCACAATGAGCAGTTCTTC	CASSPSGSVHNEQFF
.	TRBV4-1	TRBD2	TRBJ2-5	TGCGCCAGCAGCCACCGACTAGCGGGGGGGCCGGAAGAGACCCAGTACTTC	CASSHRLAGGPEETQYF
.	TRBV27	.	TRBJ1-1	TGTGCCAGCAGTTTAAGTCGGGGGGCGACCACTGAAGCTTTCTTT	CASSLSRGATTEAFF
.	TRBV29-1	TRBD1	TRBJ1-2	TGCAGCGTCGTCGCGGGGACAGAGATCTTTTATGGCTACACCTTC	CSVVAGTEIFYGYTF
.	TRBV25-1	.	TRBJ2-7	TGTGCCAGCAGTGAATCACGTCGTCGGGAGTACGAGCAGTACTTC	CASSESRRREYEQYF
.	TRBV4-3	TRBD1	TRBJ1-4	TGCGCCAGCAGCCAGCAGACAAGGGGGCTCGAAAAACTGTTTTTT	CASSQQTRGLEKLFF
few	TRBV11-2	.	TRBJ2-7	TGTGCCAGCGGCGAGTGGCAGGGGAGAAACGAGCAGTACTTC	CASGEWQGRNEQYF
.	TRBV9	TRBD1	TRBJ1-2	TGTGCCAGCAGCACCCCAGGGGGGCACTATGGCTACACCTTC	CASSTPGGHYGYTF
.	TRBV6-5	TRBD1	TRBJ1-3	TGTGCCAGCAAGGCAGGGGGCTCTGGAAACACCATATATTTT	CASKAGGSGNTIYF
.	TRBV29-1	.	TRBJ2-1	TGCAGCGTTGATGGGGGGTATATGGACAATGAGCAGTTCTTC	CSVDGGYMDNEQFF
.	TRBV25-1	.	TRBJ2-1	TGTGCCAGCAGTGAACCCTCGGGGGGCCCTCTAATCGGCGAGCAGTTCTTC	CASSEPSGGPLIGEQFF
.	TRBV5-4	.	TRBJ2-3	TGTGCCAGCAGCTTTCCCGGCACAGATACGCAGTATTTT	CASSFPGTDTQYF
.	TRBV19	.	TRBJ1-6	TGTGCCAGTAGGGGTGCCATTGACGGGATTAATTCACCCCTCCACTTT	CASRGAIDGINSPLHF
.	TRBV7-2	.	TRBJ2-7	TGTGCCAGCAGCTCCCGGGACACCTACGAGCAGTACTTC	CASSSRDTYEQYF
.	TRBV10-3	.	TRBJ2-7	TGTGCCATCAGTGACCCCGCCTACGAGCAGTACTTC	CAISDPAYEQYF
few	TRBV2	.	TRBJ1-2	TGTGCCAGCAGGACTCCTGGTCGATTTACTAACTATGGCTACACCTTC	CASRTPGRFTNYGYTF
.	TRBV20-1	.	TRBJ1-2	TGCAGTGCTAGAGGCGGGGGTGGCTACACCTTC	CSARGGGGYTF
once	TRBV7-2	.	TRBJ2-3	TGTGCCAGCAGCTTTTACTTCCCAGATACGCAGTATTTT	CASSFYFPDTQYF
once	TRBV19	.	TRBJ1-2	TGTGCCAGTAGTATTCCCACTGTGGGCTACACCTTC	CASSIPTVGYTF
few	TRBV7-2	.	TRBJ1-5	TGTGCCAGCAGCTTAGTCTTAGGGGTCGGCCAGCCCCAGCATTTT	CASSLVLGVGQPQHF
.	TRBV5-4	.	TRBJ1-1	TGTGCCAGCAGCTTCCGCGCGGGGAACACTGAAGCTTTCTTT	CASSFRAGNTEAFF
.	TRBV7-2	TRBD1	TRBJ2-7	TGTGCCTCAGGCTTCCAGGGGGCCCTAATCTACGAGCAGTACTTC	CASGFQGALIYEQYF
few	TRBV6-4	TRBD1	TRBJ1-6	TGTGCCAGCAGTGCACAGGGGCGGTTCAATTCACCCCTCCACTTT	CASSAQGRFNSPLHF
.	TRBV14	.	TRBJ2-5	TGTGCCAGCAGCCAACGGACTGGGAGGGAGACCCAGTACTTC	CASSQRTGRETQYF
.	TRBV7-2	TRBD2	TRBJ2-1	TGTGCCAGTCTGAGCGGGAGGGCCGGGAATGAGCAGTTCTTC	CASLSGRAGNEQFF
many	TRBV11-1	.	TRBJ2-1	TGTGCCAGCAGCCCCACTATAGGCAATGAGCAGTTCTTC	CASSPTIGNEQFF
.	TRBV5-8	TRBD1	TRBJ2-3	TGTGCCAGCAGCCCCGGGACAGGGTTCACAGATACGCAGTATTTT	CASSPGTGFTDTQYF
.	TRBV4-2	.	TRBJ2-7	TGTGCCAGCAGCCAAGATCGGTTTTTAGCTTTCCCCTACGAGCAGTACTTC	CASSQDRFLAFPYEQYF
.	TRBV4-1	.	TRBJ2-7	TGCGCCAGCAGCCAAGGTCTAGCGTCCGCCTCCTACGAGCAGTACTTC	CASSQGLASASYEQYF
.	TRBV7-3	.	TRBJ2-1	TGTGCCAGCAGCCCGCGGATTGACTCCTACAATGAGCAGTTCTTC	CASSPRIDSYNEQFF
once	TRBV4-1	.	TRBJ1-1	TGCGCCAGCAGCCAAGATCTTAACCGGTACACTGAAGCTTTCTTT	CASSQDLNRYTEAFF
.	TRBV5-6	TRBD1	TRBJ1-1	TGTGCCAGCAGCTCAGGACAGGTCACGGTAGCTTTCTTT	CASSSGQVTVAFF
many	TRBV5-1	TRBD1	TRBJ2-7	TGCGCCAGCAGCTTACAGGGACAGAAAGCCTACGAGCAGTACTTC	CASSLQGQKAYEQYF
.	TRBV19	TRBD2	TRBJ2-5	TGTGCCACCCTCTCTAGCGGCGAGACCCAGTACTTC	CATLSSGETQYF
few	TRBV9	TRBD1	TRBJ1-2	TGTGCCAGCAGCGCGGACAGGGGTCGAGGAGGCTACACCTTC	CASSADRGRGGYTF
.	TRBV5-1	.	TRBJ2-3	TGCGCCAGCAGCTTGGTCCCGGATACGCAGTATTTT	CASSLVPDTQYF
.	TRBV7-6	TRBD2	TRBJ2-3	TGTGCCCCGGGGGGAAATACGCAGTATTTT	CAPGGNTQYF
.	TRBV11-2	TRBD1	TRBJ2-7	TGTGCCAGCAGCTTAGATTTCGGGACAGGGACTTACGAGCAGTACTTC	CASSLDFGTGTYEQYF
.	TRBV18	TRBD1	TRBJ1-4	TGTGCCAGCATGCAGGGGGCCGGTGAAAAACTGTTTTTT	CASMQGAGEKLFF
.	TRBV5-4	TRBD1	TRBJ1-2	TGTGCCAGCAGCCCCACCGGGACAGGGGGCTACACCTTC	CASSPTGTGGYTF
few	TRBV7-9	TRBD1	TRBJ2-7	TGTGCCAGCAGCCCACCCCCGGGACAGGGGTTCCACGAGCAGTACTTC	CASSPPPGQGFHEQYF
.	TRBV5-1	.	TRBJ2-7	TGCGCCAGCAGCTTTAATCACGAGCAGTACTTC	CASSFNHEQYF
.	TRBV19	.	TRBJ2-6	TGTGCCAGTAGTATATCCCCGGCTGGGGCCAACGTCCTGACTTTC	CASSISPAGANVLTF
few	TRBV7-9	.	TRBJ1-1	TGTGCCAGCAGCCTCCCCGGGAACACTGAAGCTTTCTTT	CASSLPGNTEAFF
.	TRBV11-2	.	TRBJ1-1	TGTGCCAGCAGCTTAGACAGGCTTACTGAAGCTTTCTTT	CASSLDRLTEAFF
.	TRBV2	.	TRBJ2-2	TGTGCCAGCAGTGAGGGACAAACCACCGGGGAGCTGTTTTTT	CASSEGQTTGELFF
once	TRBV5-1	.	TRBJ2-2	TGCGCCAGCAGCTCATTCCCGGTTCGTCAGGGTTTCCCCGGGGAGCTGTTTTTT	CASSSFPVRQGFPGELFF
.	TRBV7-6	.	TRBJ2-5	TGTGCCAGCACCCCGGACGTAGGGGGGACCCAGTACTTC	CASTPDVGGTQYF
once	TRBV5-5	TRBD2	TRBJ2-5	TGTGCCAGCAGCTTGGAAGATAGCGGGAGACCAGAGACCCAGTACTTC	CASSLEDSGRPETQYF